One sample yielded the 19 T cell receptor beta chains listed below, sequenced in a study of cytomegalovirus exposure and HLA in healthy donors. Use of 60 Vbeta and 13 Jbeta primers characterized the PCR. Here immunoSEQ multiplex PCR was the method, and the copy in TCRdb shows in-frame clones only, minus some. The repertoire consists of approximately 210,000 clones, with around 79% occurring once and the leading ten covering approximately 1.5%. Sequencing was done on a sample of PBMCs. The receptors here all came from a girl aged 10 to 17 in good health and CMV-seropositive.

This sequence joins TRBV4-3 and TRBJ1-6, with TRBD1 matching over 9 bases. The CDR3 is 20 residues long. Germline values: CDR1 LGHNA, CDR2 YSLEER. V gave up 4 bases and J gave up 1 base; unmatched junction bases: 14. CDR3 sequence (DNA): TGCGCCAGCAGCCGGATTACCGGGACAGGGTATAATTCCTATAATTCACCCCTCCACTTT. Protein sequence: CASSRITGTGYNSYNSPLHF.

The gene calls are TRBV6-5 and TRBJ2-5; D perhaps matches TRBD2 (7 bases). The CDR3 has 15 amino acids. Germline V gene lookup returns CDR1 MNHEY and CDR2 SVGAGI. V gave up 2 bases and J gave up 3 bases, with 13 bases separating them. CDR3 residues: CASSYTGGLEETQYF. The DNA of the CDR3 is TGTGCCAGCAGTTACACGGGGGGCTTAGAAGAGACCCAGTACTTC.

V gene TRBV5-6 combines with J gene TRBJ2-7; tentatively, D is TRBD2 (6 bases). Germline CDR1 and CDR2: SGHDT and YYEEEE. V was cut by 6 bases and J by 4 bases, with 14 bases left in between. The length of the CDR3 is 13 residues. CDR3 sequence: CASTQGLSYEQYF. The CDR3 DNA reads TGTGCCAGCACCCAGGGACTTTCTTACGAGCAGTACTTC.

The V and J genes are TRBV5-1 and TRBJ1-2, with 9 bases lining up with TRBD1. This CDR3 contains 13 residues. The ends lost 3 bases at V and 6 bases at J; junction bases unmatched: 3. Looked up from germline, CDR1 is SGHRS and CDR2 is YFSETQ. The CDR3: CASSSRTGDGYTF. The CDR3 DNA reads TGCGCCAGCAGCTCCCGGACAGGGGATGGCTACACCTTC.

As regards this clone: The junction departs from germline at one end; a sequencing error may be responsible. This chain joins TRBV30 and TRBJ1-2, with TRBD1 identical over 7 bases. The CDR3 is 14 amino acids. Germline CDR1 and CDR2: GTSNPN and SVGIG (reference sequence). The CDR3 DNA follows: TGTGCCTGGAGTCAGACAGGGATCAACTATGGCCACACCTTC. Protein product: CAWSQTGINYGHTF.

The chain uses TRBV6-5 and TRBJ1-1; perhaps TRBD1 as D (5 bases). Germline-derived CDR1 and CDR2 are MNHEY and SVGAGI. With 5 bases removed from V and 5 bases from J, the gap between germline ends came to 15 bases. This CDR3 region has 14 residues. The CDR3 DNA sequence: TGTGCCAGCAGTGGCTCGAGGACACGGACTGAAGCTTTCTTT. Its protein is CASSGSRTRTEAFF.

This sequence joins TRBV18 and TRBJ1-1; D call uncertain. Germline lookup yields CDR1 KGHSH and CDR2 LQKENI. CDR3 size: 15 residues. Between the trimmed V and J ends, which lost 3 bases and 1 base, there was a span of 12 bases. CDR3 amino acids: CASSPKIGRNTEAFF. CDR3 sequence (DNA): TGTGCCAGCTCACCTAAAATTGGCAGGAACACTGAAGCTTTCTTT.

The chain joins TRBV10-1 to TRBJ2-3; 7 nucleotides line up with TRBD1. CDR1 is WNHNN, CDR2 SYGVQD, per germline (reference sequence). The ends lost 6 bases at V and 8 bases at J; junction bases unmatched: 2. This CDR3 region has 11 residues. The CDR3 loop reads CASSEGATQYF. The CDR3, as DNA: TGCGCCAGCAGCGAGGGGGCTACGCAGTATTTT.

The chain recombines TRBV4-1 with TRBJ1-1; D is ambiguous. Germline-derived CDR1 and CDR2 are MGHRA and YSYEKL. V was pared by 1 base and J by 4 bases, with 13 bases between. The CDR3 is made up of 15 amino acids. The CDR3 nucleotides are TGCGCCAGCAGCCAAGTTCCGGGATTTAGCACTGAAGCTTTCTTT. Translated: CASSQVPGFSTEAFF.

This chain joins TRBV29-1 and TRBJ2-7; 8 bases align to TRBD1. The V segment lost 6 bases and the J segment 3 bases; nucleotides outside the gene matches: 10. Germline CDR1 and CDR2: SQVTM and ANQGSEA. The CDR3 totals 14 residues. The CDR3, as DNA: TGCAGCGTCCTCACAGGGGGGTCGTTCTACGAGCAGTACTTC. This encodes CSVLTGGSFYEQYF.

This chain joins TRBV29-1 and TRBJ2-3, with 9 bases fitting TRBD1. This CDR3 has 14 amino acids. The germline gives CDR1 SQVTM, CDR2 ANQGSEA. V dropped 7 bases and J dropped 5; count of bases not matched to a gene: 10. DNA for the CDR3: TGCAGCGCATCAACCGGGACAGGGAGAGATACGCAGTATTTT. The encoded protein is CSASTGTGRDTQYF.

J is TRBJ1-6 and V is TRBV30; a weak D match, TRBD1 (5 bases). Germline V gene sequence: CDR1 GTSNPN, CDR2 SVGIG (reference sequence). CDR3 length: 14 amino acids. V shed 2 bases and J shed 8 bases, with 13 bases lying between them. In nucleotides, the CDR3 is TGTGCCTGGAGTAATTTCCTAGGGGATTCACCCCTCCACTTT. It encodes CAWSNFLGDSPLHF. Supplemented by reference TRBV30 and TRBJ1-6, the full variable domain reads SQTIHQWPATLVQPVGSPLSLECTVEGTSNPNLYWYRQAAGRGLQLLFYSVGIGQISSEVPQNLSASRPQDRQFILSSKKLLLSDSGFYLCAWSNFLGDSPLHFGNGTRLTVT.

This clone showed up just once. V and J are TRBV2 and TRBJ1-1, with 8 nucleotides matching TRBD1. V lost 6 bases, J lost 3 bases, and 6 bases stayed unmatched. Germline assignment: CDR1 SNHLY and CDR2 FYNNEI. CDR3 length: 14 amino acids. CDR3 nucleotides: TGTGCCAGCAGACTCAGGGGGCTGGACACTGAAGCTTTCTTT. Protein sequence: CASRLRGLDTEAFF.

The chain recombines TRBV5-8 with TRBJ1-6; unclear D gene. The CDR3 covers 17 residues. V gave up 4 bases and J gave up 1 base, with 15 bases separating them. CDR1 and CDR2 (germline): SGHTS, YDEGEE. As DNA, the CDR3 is TGTGCCAGCAGCCCCCGGGTGTGGTATTCCTATAATTCACCCCTCCACTTT. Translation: CASSPRVWYSYNSPLHF.

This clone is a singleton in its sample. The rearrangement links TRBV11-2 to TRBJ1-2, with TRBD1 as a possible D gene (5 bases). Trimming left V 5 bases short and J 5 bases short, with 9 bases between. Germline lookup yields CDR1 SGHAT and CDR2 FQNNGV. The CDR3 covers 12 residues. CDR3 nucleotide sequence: TGTGCCAGCAGCGCGGACACGTATGGCTACACCTTC. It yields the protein CASSADTYGYTF.

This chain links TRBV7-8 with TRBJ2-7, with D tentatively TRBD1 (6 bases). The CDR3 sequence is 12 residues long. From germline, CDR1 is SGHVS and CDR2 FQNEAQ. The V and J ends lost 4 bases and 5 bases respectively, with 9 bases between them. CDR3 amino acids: CASSSYRDEQYF. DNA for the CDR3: TGTGCCAGCAGCTCCTACAGGGACGAGCAGTACTTC.

Here the CDR3 reads CASSSSWGELNEKLFF. Here the CDR3 DNA reads TGTGCCAGCAGCTCCAGTTGGGGGGAGCTTAATGAAAAACTGTTTTTT. This chain connects TRBV13 to TRBJ1-4; tentatively, D is TRBD1 (5 bases). Per germline, CDR1 PRHDT and CDR2 FYEKMQ (reference sequence). This CDR3 contains 16 residues. Trimming stripped 4 bases from V and 4 bases from J, with 16 bases between. The full variable domain, completed using reference TRBV13 and TRBJ1-4, is AAGVIQSPRHLIKEKRETATLKCYPIPRHDTVYWYQQGPGQDPQFLISFYEKMQSDKGSIPDRFSAQQFSDYHSELNMSSLELGDSALYFCASSSSWGELNEKLFFGSGTQLSVL.

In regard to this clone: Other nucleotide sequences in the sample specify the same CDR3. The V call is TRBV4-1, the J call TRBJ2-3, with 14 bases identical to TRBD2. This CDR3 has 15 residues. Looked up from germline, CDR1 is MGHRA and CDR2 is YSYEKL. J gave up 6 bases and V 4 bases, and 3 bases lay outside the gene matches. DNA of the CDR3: TGCGCCAGCAGCCTGACTAGCGGGGGGGCGGATACGCAGTATTTT. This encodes CASSLTSGGADTQYF.

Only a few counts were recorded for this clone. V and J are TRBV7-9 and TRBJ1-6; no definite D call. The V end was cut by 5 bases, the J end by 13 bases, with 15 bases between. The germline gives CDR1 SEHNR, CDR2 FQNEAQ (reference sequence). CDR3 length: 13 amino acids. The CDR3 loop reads CASSHTGDTPLHF. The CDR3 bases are TGTGCCAGCAGCCATACCGGTGACACCCCCCTCCACTTT.